Listed below are T cell receptor beta chains from one sample, sequenced in a study of blood T cell repertoires in COVID-19. Clones were read by immunoSEQ multiplex PCR, and TCRdb kept only the in-frame ones, dropping some. The table has nearly 50,000 clones, 86% seen once. The sequencing sample was made of peripheral blood. The receptors shown here come from a woman aged 60 to 75 with acute or convalescent COVID-19. Both conserved end residues are part of each CDR3. D genes are given only for firm matches. A clone size is listed for some rows: how often the clone was seen (once, few, many), or a class if it is expanded.

.	TRBD2	TRBV2	TRBJ2-1	CASSDWLAGAAEQFF	TGTGCCAGCAGTGACTGGCTAGCGGGAGCCGCTGAGCAGTTCTTC
once	.	TRBV18	TRBJ2-5	CASSPQHAGEETQYF	TGTGCCAGCTCACCCCAGCACGCAGGGGAAGAGACCCAGTACTTC
.	.	TRBV7-3	TRBJ2-2	CASSLNRVDGELFF	TGTGCCAGCAGCTTAAACAGGGTAGACGGGGAGCTGTTTTTT
.	TRBD2	TRBV12-3/TRBV12-4	TRBJ2-7	CAGTLGLVSEQYF	TGTGCCGGCACCTTGGGACTAGTTAGCGAGCAGTACTTC
.	.	TRBV28	TRBJ2-2	CASSQNTGELFF	TGTGCCAGCAGTCAGAACACCGGGGAGCTGTTTTTT
.	.	TRBV30	TRBJ2-5	CAWSVGGLTSETQYF	TGTGCCTGGAGTGTAGGGGGACTAACTTCGGAGACCCAGTACTTC
once	.	TRBV3-1/TRBV3-2	TRBJ1-1	CASSPTQVGGGTEAFF	TGTGCCAGCAGCCCGACTCAGGTGGGGGGTGGCACTGAAGCTTTCTTT
.	.	TRBV7-8	TRBJ1-2	CASSLAWTYYGYTF	TGTGCCAGCAGCTTAGCTTGGACATACTATGGCTACACCTTC
.	.	TRBV7-9	TRBJ1-3	CASSLDSAVGNTIYF	TGTGCCAGCAGCCTGGACAGTGCGGTAGGAAACACCATATATTTT
.	TRBD2	TRBV18	TRBJ2-5	CASSPPSSGNLETQYF	TGTGCCAGCTCACCACCGTCTAGCGGAAATCTAGAGACCCAGTACTTC
.	.	TRBV7-8	TRBJ2-7	CASSLSEGAYEQYF	TGTGCCAGCAGCTTATCTGAGGGAGCCTACGAGCAGTACTTC
.	TRBD1	TRBV11-3	TRBJ2-1	CASSLQGTYNEQFF	TGTGCCAGCAGCCTACAGGGGACCTACAATGAGCAGTTCTTC
.	TRBD1	TRBV7-7	TRBJ2-5	CASSPLGGTGETQYF	TGTGCCAGCAGTCCTTTGGGGGGGACAGGGGAGACCCAGTACTTC
.	.	TRBV19	TRBJ1-5	CASSWTATNQPQHF	TGTGCCAGTAGTTGGACAGCAACTAATCAGCCCCAGCATTTT
.	TRBD1	TRBV15	TRBJ2-7	CATSKSRSGGQGVYEQYF	TGTGCCACCAGCAAGTCTCGGTCAGGTGGACAGGGGGTTTACGAGCAGTACTTC
.	.	TRBV11-2	TRBJ2-3	CASSLTGDTQYF	TGTGCCAGCAGCTTAACCGGAGATACGCAGTATTTT
.	.	TRBV29-1	TRBJ1-1	CSVATGIRTRTEAFF	TGCAGCGTTGCAACAGGTATCCGAACGAGGACTGAAGCTTTCTTT
.	TRBD1	TRBV24-1	TRBJ2-5	CATSEIRGLQETQYF	TGTGCCACCAGTGAGATCAGGGGGCTACAAGAGACCCAGTACTTC
few	.	TRBV30	TRBJ1-2	CAWSRSYGYTF	TGTGCCTGGAGCCGCAGCTATGGCTACACCTTC
.	.	TRBV5-1	TRBJ2-5	CASSPRVRAQETQYF	TGCGCCAGCAGCCCCCGGGTGAGGGCTCAGGAGACCCAGTACTTC
.	TRBD1	TRBV30	TRBJ1-6	CAWSPSADRDRVNSPLHF	TGTGCCTGGAGCCCCTCGGCGGACCGGGACAGGGTGAATTCACCCCTCCACTTT
.	TRBD1	TRBV3-1/TRBV3-2	TRBJ1-5	CASSQTTRGQGRSNQPQHF	TGTGCCAGCAGCCAAACAACCAGGGGACAGGGGAGAAGCAATCAGCCCCAGCATTTT
.	TRBD1	TRBV28	TRBJ2-1	CASSPSGTGVHNEQFF	TGTGCCAGCAGCCCCTCCGGGACAGGGGTCCACAATGAGCAGTTCTTC
.	TRBD2	TRBV29-1	TRBJ2-7	CSVLAGGNRIYEQYF	TGCAGCGTCCTCGCGGGGGGGAATAGAATTTACGAGCAGTACTTC
.	.	TRBV15	TRBJ2-2	CATSRDSGVNGELFF	TGTGCCACCAGCAGAGATTCCGGGGTGAACGGGGAGCTGTTTTTT
.	.	TRBV15	TRBJ2-1	CATSRESGTYNEQFF	TGTGCCACCAGCAGAGAATCGGGGACCTACAATGAGCAGTTCTTC
.	TRBD2	TRBV3-1/TRBV3-2	TRBJ2-7	CASNLAGEYEQYF	TGTGCCAGCAACCTAGCGGGGGAGTACGAGCAGTACTTC